The clone carrying this T cell receptor (beta chain) was counted only a few times. The antigen remains undetermined. This record belongs to a study of blood T cells in healthy people across ages. General study findings and limits: Long-lived donors exceeded aged donors in naive CD4+ cells and diversity. Estimated diversity that came from one million T cells was considered an underestimate. The study could not conclusively compare naive and antigen-experienced cells, given its unsorted PBMCs.

Combining a sample-barcoded 5' primer with a J-beta primer mix, a second PCR ran for about 7 to 12 cycles. In TCRdb, the 5' RACE reads were re-called with MiXCR into one record per CDR3 protein. The sample lists approximately 730,000 distinct CDR3 sequences; roughly 43% were seen once. Each individual donor underwent a draw of ten milliliters of peripheral blood. Germline values: CDR1 SGHRS, CDR2 YFSETQ. The V end lost 5 bases, the J end lost 2 bases, and 18 bases lay between the germline ends. This CDR3 region has 16 residues. The origin of this receptor is a woman aged 60-75 years in good health. The sample consisted of blood. V usage is TRBV5-1 and J usage is TRBJ2-3, with D perhaps matching TRBD2 (6 bases). CDR3 loop: CASRIMGGVVTDTQYF. CDR3 nucleotides: TGCGCCAGCAGGATCATGGGCGGGGTAGTCACAGATACGCAGTATTTT. Together with reference TRBV5-1 and TRBJ2-3, the CDR3 gives the full variable domain: KAGVTQTPRYLIKTRGQQVTLSCSPISGHRSVSWYQQTPGQGLQFLFEYFSETQRNKGNFPGRFSGRQFSNSRSEMNVSTLELGDSALYLCASRIMGGVVTDTQYFGPGTRLTVL.